The 32 T cell receptor beta chains listed next were all sequenced from one sample in a study of T cells after yellow fever vaccination. TCRdb reanalysed the 5' RACE reads using MiXCR and keeps one entry per CDR3 protein. This sample has some 320,000 distinct CDR3 sequences, with 8.7% found just once. The sequencing used PBMCs, collected on the day of the first yellow fever vaccination. These receptors all stem from a man between 18 and 35 years old who received the YFV17D yellow fever vaccine.

This clonotype was picked up many times. The chain is built from TRBV20-1 and TRBJ2-1; D call uncertain. Per the germline V gene, CDR1 is DFQATT and CDR2 is SNEGSKA (reference sequence). V lost 0 bases, J lost 8 bases, and 8 bases lay in between. The CDR3 loop spans 12 amino acids. This chain's CDR3 is CSARDLRDEQFF. CDR3 in DNA: TGCAGTGCTAGAGATCTGAGAGATGAGCAGTTCTTC.

In its sample, this clonotype was seen a few times. V usage is TRBV18 and J usage is TRBJ2-1, with TRBD2 identical over 13 bases. This CDR3 contains 14 residues. Germline loops: CDR1 KGHSH, CDR2 LQKENI. V lost 2 bases, J lost 12 bases, and 4 bases stayed unmatched. The CDR3 sequence: CASSPGTSGEMQFF. Here the CDR3 DNA reads TGTGCCAGCTCACCAGGGACTAGCGGGGAGATGCAGTTCTTC.

The sample holds a few counts of this clonotype. This rearrangement joins TRBV20-1 to TRBJ2-6, with D unclear. This CDR3 has 14 residues. Germline assignment: CDR1 DFQATT and CDR2 SNEGSKA (reference sequence). The V and J ends lost 0 bases and 0 bases respectively, with 3 bases between them. CDR3 residues: CSARESSGANVLTF. CDR3 sequence (DNA): TGCAGTGCTAGAGAGAGCTCTGGGGCCAACGTCCTGACTTTC.

This clonotype has just a few counts. The chain has TRBV20-1 and TRBJ2-4; the D gene is possibly TRBD1 (5 bases). Germline V gives CDR1 DFQATT, CDR2 SNEGSKA (reference sequence). This CDR3 contains 15 residues. V was cut by 4 bases and J by 0 bases, with 13 bases left in between. CDR3 loop: CSAMPLQGAKNIQYF. Here the CDR3 DNA reads TGCAGTGCTATGCCCCTCCAGGGAGCCAAAAACATTCAGTACTTC.

This clonotype has only a few counts. V usage is TRBV5-1 and J usage is TRBJ2-7; D not certain. This CDR3 spans 14 amino acids. The V end was cut by 4 bases, the J end by 0 bases, with 11 bases between. Germline CDR1 reads SGHRS; CDR2 reads YFSETQ. DNA of the CDR3: TGCGCCAGCAGCATGGGATATTCCTCCTACGAGCAGTACTTC. Translated, it gives CASSMGYSSYEQYF. The full variable domain, in which reference TRBV5-1 and TRBJ2-7 provide the parts outside the CDR3, is KAGVTQTPRYLIKTRGQQVTLSCSPISGHRSVSWYQQTPGQGLQFLFEYFSETQRNKGNFPGRFSGRQFSNSRSEMNVSTLELGDSALYLCASSMGYSSYEQYFGPGTRLTVT.

Many counts were recorded for this clonotype. The chain carries TRBV5-1 and TRBJ2-2; maybe TRBD1 (5 bases). V shed 4 bases and J shed 3 bases, with 16 bases lying between them. The CDR3 extends over 16 amino acids. Germline CDR1 and CDR2: SGHRS and YFSETQ. CDR3: CASSASGSRDTGELFF. Here the CDR3 DNA reads TGCGCCAGCAGCGCGTCAGGGTCGCGCGACACCGGGGAGCTGTTTTTT. Full variable domain (rest looked up from reference TRBV5-1 and TRBJ2-2): KAGVTQTPRYLIKTRGQQVTLSCSPISGHRSVSWYQQTPGQGLQFLFEYFSETQRNKGNFPGRFSGRQFSNSRSEMNVSTLELGDSALYLCASSASGSRDTGELFFGEGSRLTVL.

This clonotype appeared many times. The chain couples TRBV7-3 to TRBJ2-7; 7 bases agree with TRBD1. V was clipped by 5 bases and J by 2 bases; unmatched bases: 6. The CDR3 runs 14 residues. Germline CDR1 and CDR2: SGHTA and FQGTGA. CDR3 in amino acids: CASSKGDRPYEQYF. The CDR3 DNA reads TGTGCCAGCAGCAAAGGGGACAGACCCTACGAGCAGTACTTC.

This chain uses TRBV27 with TRBJ2-1; TRBD2 agrees at 9 bases. The germline V gene has CDR1 MNHEY and CDR2 SMNVEV (reference sequence). The CDR3 is made up of 15 amino acids. Trimming took 2 bases from V and 4 from J; bases not matched to a gene: 3. The CDR3 DNA follows: TGTGCCAGCAGTTTAATAGCGGGGGATTACAATGAGCAGTTCTTC. It is translated as CASSLIAGDYNEQFF.

V usage is TRBV4-3 and J usage is TRBJ1-1; 7 nucleotides align to TRBD1. Germline V lookup: CDR1 LGHNA, CDR2 YSLEER. This CDR3 spans 20 amino acids. The junction had 19 bases not matched to a gene; V was cut back by 2 bases and J by 1 base. The CDR3, as DNA: TGCGCCAGCAGCCAAAGTTCCGGGACAGCGTCCTGGCGATCGAACACTGAAGCTTTCTTT. The encoded protein is CASSQSSGTASWRSNTEAFF.

This clonotype was observed at least ten times. V is TRBV5-1 and J is TRBJ2-5; perhaps TRBD1 as D (5 bases). Deletions cut 3 bases from V and 7 bases from J, with 16 bases between. The CDR3 is made up of 14 amino acids. Germline-derived CDR1 and CDR2 are SGHRS and YFSETQ. The CDR3 DNA sequence: TGCGCCAGCAGCTCTGGAGTGGGGCTTGTGACCCAGTACTTC. This translates into CASSSGVGLVTQYF.

At least ten counts were recorded for this clonotype. The chain uses TRBV5-1 and TRBJ2-1, with D possibly being TRBD1 or TRBD2 (6 bases each). Trimming removed 0 bases from V and 10 bases from J, with 11 bases in between. Germline V CDR1 and CDR2: SGHRS, YFSETQ. The CDR3 runs 13 residues. As DNA, the CDR3 is TGCGCCAGCAGCTTGGGGGGGGCCCCGGAGCAGTTCTTC. Amino acid sequence: CASSLGGAPEQFF.

The chain employs TRBV18 and TRBJ2-1, with TRBD2 identical over 9 bases. The CDR3 has 15 amino acids. J was trimmed by 7 bases and V by 3 bases; bases with no gene match: 7. The germline CDR1 and CDR2 sequences are KGHSH and LQKENI. DNA for the CDR3: TGTGCCAGCTCACCCCTAGCGGGGCCCCTGAATGAGCAGTTCTTC. It translates to CASSPLAGPLNEQFF.

Here the CDR3 reads CSAGPGAWETQYF. CDR3 in DNA: TGCAGTGCCGGGCCGGGGGCCTGGGAGACCCAGTACTTC. V gene TRBV20-1 combines with J gene TRBJ2-5; D may correspond to TRBD1 or TRBD2 (6 bases each). V was shortened by 6 bases and J by 5 bases, with 16 bases between the two germline ends. Germline assignment: CDR1 DFQATT and CDR2 SNEGSKA (reference sequence). The CDR3 runs to 13 residues.

This clonotype was counted a few times. The rearrangement links TRBV2 to TRBJ2-2, with 9 bases fitting TRBD2. Looked up from germline, CDR1 is SNHLY and CDR2 is FYNNEI. The CDR3 runs to 15 residues. Unmatched junction bases numbered 2, after V lost 6 bases and J lost 0 bases. Here the CDR3 reads CASSGLASNTGELFF. CDR3 sequence (DNA): TGTGCCAGCAGCGGACTAGCGTCGAACACCGGGGAGCTGTTTTTT.

The chain carries TRBV6-2 or TRBV6-3 and TRBJ1-1; D is unclear. The length of the CDR3 is 12 residues. Trimming cost V 4 bases and J 1 base, with 4 bases left between them. The germline V gene has CDR1 MNHEY and CDR2 SVGEGT. DNA for the CDR3: TGTGCCAGCAGTTGGTGGAACACTGAAGCTTTCTTT. This sequence encodes CASSWWNTEAFF.

The CDR3 sequence is CATSGPNPTDTQYF. CDR3 nucleotides: TGTGCCACCAGTGGCCCAAATCCCACAGATACGCAGTATTTT. This rearrangement joins TRBV24-1 to TRBJ2-3, with D unclear. The ends were cut back, 5 bases at V and 2 bases at J, with 10 bases in the middle. The CDR3 loop spans 14 amino acids. In germline, CDR1 is KGHDR, CDR2 SFDVKD.

The V gene is TRBV19, the J gene TRBJ1-1; D perhaps matches TRBD1 (5 bases). Germline V CDR1 and CDR2: LNHDA, SQIVND (reference sequence). Trimming took 3 bases from V and 4 from J, leaving 15 bases between them. This CDR3 has 15 residues. This chain's CDR3 is CASSIGPGRSTEAFF. The CDR3 region has the DNA TGTGCCAGTAGTATTGGGCCAGGGAGGTCCACTGAAGCTTTCTTT.

This clonotype has at least ten counts. The rearrangement uses TRBV7-3 and TRBJ2-3; D is perhaps TRBD1 or TRBD2 (5 bases each). This CDR3 spans 15 amino acids. V shed 3 bases and J shed 3 bases, with 13 bases lying between them. CDR1 SGHTA and CDR2 FQGTGA come from the germline V gene. The CDR3 bases are TGTGCCAGCAGCTTGGGACGCGTGGCGACAGATACGCAGTATTTT. Translated, it gives CASSLGRVATDTQYF. The full variable domain, rest sourced from reference TRBV7-3 and TRBJ2-3, is GAGVSQTPSNKVTEKGKYVELRCDPISGHTALYWYRQSLGQGPEFLIYFQGTGAADDSGLPNDRFFAVRPEGSVSTLKIQRTERGDSAVYLCASSLGRVATDTQYFGPGTRLTVL.

This clonotype has more than one count but fewer than ten. The chain couples TRBV20-1 to TRBJ1-6, with 9 bases that match TRBD1. There are 15 residues in the CDR3. Germline V gene sequence: CDR1 DFQATT, CDR2 SNEGSKA (reference sequence). V was pared by 2 bases and J by 5 bases, with 4 bases of the junction left unmatched. For the CDR3, the DNA is TGCAGTGCTAGACCGGGACAGGGAAATAATTCACCCCTCCACTTT. Translating it yields CSARPGQGNNSPLHF.

The J gene is TRBJ2-1, the V gene TRBV4-1; D may be TRBD1 or TRBD2 (5 bases each). This CDR3 spans 16 amino acids. Per germline, CDR1 MGHRA and CDR2 YSYEKL. V was shortened by 3 bases and J by 0 bases, with 12 bases between the two germline ends. CDR3 nucleotide sequence: TGCGCCAGCAGCCAGACCGGGGCGAGCTCCTACAATGAGCAGTTCTTC. This encodes CASSQTGASSYNEQFF.

CDR3 amino acids: CSARGRSQFTTNEKLFF. The CDR3 nucleotides read TGCAGTGCTAGGGGACGTAGCCAATTTACAACTAATGAAAAACTGTTTTTT. The genes are TRBV20-1 and TRBJ1-4, with D possibly being TRBD1 (5 bases). The V gene's germline CDR1 is DFQATT and CDR2 SNEGSKA (reference sequence). The V end was cut by 3 bases, the J end by 0 bases, with 17 bases between. This CDR3 has 17 residues.

This clonotype has a handful of counts. The genes are TRBV10-3 and TRBJ1-2; D may be TRBD1 (6 bases). Germline CDR1 and CDR2: ENHRY and SYGVKD. Trimming cost V 10 bases and J 5 bases, with 8 bases left between them. The CDR3 loop spans 10 amino acids. CDR3 sequence (DNA): TGTGCCACAGGGGATTATGGCTACACCTTC. This translates into CATGDYGYTF.

This clonotype was counted at least ten times. The rearrangement links TRBV7-2 to TRBJ2-3; D unresolved. This CDR3 comprises 13 residues. CDR1 is SGHTA, CDR2 FQGNSA, per germline. Trimming left V 5 bases short and J 1 base short, with 7 bases between. As DNA, the CDR3 is TGTGCCAGCAGCCCCACTGGCACAGATACGCAGTATTTT. Its protein product is CASSPTGTDTQYF. The whole variable domain, remainder taken from reference TRBV7-2 and TRBJ2-3, is GAGVSQSPSNKVTEKGKDVELRCDPISGHTALYWYRQSLGQGLEFLIYFQGNSAPDKSGLPSDRFSAERTGGSVSTLTIQRTQQEDSAVYLCASSPTGTDTQYFGPGTRLTVL.

CDR3 sequence (DNA): TGTGCCAGCAGTTCGCCGGGGGCAACTGGGGCCAACGTCCTGACTTTC. As protein: CASSSPGATGANVLTF. The genes are TRBV28 and TRBJ2-6, with D perhaps matching TRBD1 or TRBD2 (6 bases each). V was trimmed by 4 bases and J by 2 bases, leaving 12 bases between them. This CDR3 contains 16 residues. Germline V gives CDR1 MDHEN, CDR2 SYDVKM.

The V call is TRBV29-1, the J call TRBJ2-3; D gene uncertain. Looked up from germline, CDR1 is SQVTM and CDR2 is ANQGSEA. Trimming stripped 4 bases from V and 1 base from J, with 15 bases between. The CDR3 totals 15 residues. The CDR3 nucleotides are TGCAGCGTTGTAGCCCCAAATAGTGGCACAGATACGCAGTATTTT. The encoded protein is CSVVAPNSGTDTQYF.

This clonotype was observed a handful of times. The V gene is TRBV11-1, the J gene TRBJ2-1, with 16 nucleotides matching TRBD2. This CDR3 spans 20 amino acids. CDR1 is SGHAT and CDR2 is FQDESV in the germline V gene (reference sequence). Germline trimming cut 0 bases from V and 1 base from J; bases unmatched to any gene: 6. Here the CDR3 DNA reads TGTGCCAGCAGCTTAGCCCCCGGGACTAGCGGGGGGGCATCCTACAATGAGCAGTTCTTC. It yields the protein CASSLAPGTSGGASYNEQFF.

This CDR3 is CASSQDGGGGTEAFF. In nucleotides, the CDR3 is TGTGCCAGCAGCCAAGACGGGGGAGGTGGCACTGAAGCTTTCTTT. The V call is TRBV3-1, the J call TRBJ1-1, with D perhaps matching TRBD1 (5 bases). Per germline, CDR1 LGHDT and CDR2 YNNKEL (reference sequence). The CDR3 consists of 15 residues. With 0 bases removed from V and 4 bases from J, the gap between germline ends came to 12 bases.

This clonotype was counted only a few times. The J gene is TRBJ2-2, the V gene TRBV9, with 7 bases matching TRBD1. The CDR3 spans 15 residues. Per the germline V gene, CDR1 is SGDLS and CDR2 is YYNGEE. J was trimmed by 7 bases and V by 1 base; bases with no gene match: 7. This chain's CDR3 is CASSVTGTVVGELFF. The CDR3 DNA reads TGTGCCAGCAGCGTAACCGGGACAGTAGTCGGGGAGCTGTTTTTT. The full variable domain, in which reference TRBV9 and TRBJ2-2 provide the parts outside the CDR3, is DSGVTQTPKHLITATGQRVTLRCSPRSGDLSVYWYQQSLDQGLQFLIQYYNGEERAKGNILERFSAQQFPDLHSELNLSSLELGDSALYFCASSVTGTVVGELFFGEGSRLTVL.

The CDR3 sequence is CASSDWTSGFNEQFF. CDR3 sequence (DNA): TGTGCCAGCAGTGACTGGACTAGCGGATTCAATGAGCAGTTCTTC. The gene calls are TRBV28 and TRBJ2-1; TRBD2 aligns across 10 bases. V was pared by 5 bases and J by 6 bases, with 7 bases of the junction left unmatched. CDR1 and CDR2 (germline): MDHEN, SYDVKM. There are 15 residues in the CDR3.

This clonotype has a handful of counts. The CDR3 is CSARAERARYEQYF. CDR3 DNA: TGCAGTGCTAGAGCAGAGCGGGCGCGCTACGAGCAGTACTTC. The chain is built from TRBV20-1 and TRBJ2-7; tentatively, D is TRBD2 (6 bases). Germline CDR1 reads DFQATT; CDR2 reads SNEGSKA (reference sequence). Deletions cut 1 base from V and 3 bases from J, with 13 bases between. The CDR3 totals 14 residues.

This clonotype was seen a handful of times. V and J are TRBV6-2 or TRBV6-3 and TRBJ2-3, with a possible D match to TRBD2 (5 bases). Germline loops: CDR1 MNHEY, CDR2 SVGEGT. Trimming stripped 0 bases from V and 1 base from J, with 5 bases between. The length of the CDR3 is 14 residues. In nucleotides, the CDR3 is TGTGCCAGCAGTTACTCGGGAGGCACAGATACGCAGTATTTT. Amino acids: CASSYSGGTDTQYF.

This clonotype has ten or more counts. The chain combines TRBV4-1 with TRBJ2-7; 8 positions match TRBD1. CDR3 length: 17 amino acids. Germline loops: CDR1 MGHRA, CDR2 YSYEKL. With 1 base clipped from V and 1 base from J, the junction kept 9 bases outside the gene matches. In DNA, the CDR3 is TGCGCCAGCAGCCAAGGGGACAGGAACGGGATATCCTACGAGCAGTACTTC. Its translation is CASSQGDRNGISYEQYF.